This T cell receptor beta chain was observed in a study of T cell changes during pregnancy in multiple sclerosis (dated by TCRdb to about 2019). Concerning the study at large: In women with multiple sclerosis, the researchers looked at how the T cell repertoire shifted as pregnancy progressed.

The CDR3 goes from the cysteine to the phenylalanine over 15 residues. Here the CDR3 DNA is all that survives: 45 bases in frame from base 1. V is reduced by 8 bases and J by 1 base, leaving a spacing of 18 bases between them. The germline V gene yields SGHTA for CDR1 and FQGNSA for CDR2. Library prep was done by the immunoSEQ multiplex PCR assay. TCRdb provides this immuneACCESS table in a form limited to in-frame rearrangements. Some clones are lacking; in checked studies, under half of them reflect an unresolved V gene, and why the rest are absent is not known. A total of tens of thousands of clones appear in this sample, about 92% of them only once. Together, the top ten hold under 3% of the sample. As to this clone: Its antigen is still unknown. Base qualities are not at hand, and no much larger clone is one base apart.

The rearrangement combines TRBV7-2 with TRBJ2-7, with a tentative D gene TRBD2 over 7 matching bases. This specimen was peripheral blood, taken in the second trimester of pregnancy. The source is a female donor with multiple sclerosis, enrolled in a pregnancy study. The DNA sequence is as follows: TGTGCCAGCTCCCCTGGGCGGGGGCCTTCCTACGAGCAGTACTTC. Its product reads: CASSPGRGPSYEQYF.